This T cell receptor beta chain stems from a study of T cell responses to AZD1222 COVID-19 vaccine. Regarding this clone: Its antigen is still unknown.

Study observations and caveats: Donors skewed white British and female; clonal diversity was possibly underestimated.

Repertoires were generated with immunoSEQ multiplex PCR, while TCRdb's copy carries only in-frame clones and drops some. This table has about 170,000 clones, about nine tenths appearing once. Germline-derived CDR1 and CDR2 are SEHNR and FQNEAQ (reference sequence). With 4 bases removed from V and 2 bases from J, the gap between germline ends came to 14 bases. This CDR3 is built from 15 residues. The chain has TRBV7-9 and TRBJ2-5, with unresolved D. This clonotype originated in an adult in good health. Sequencing was performed on peripheral blood, taken on day 0 of AZD1222 vaccination. In nucleotides, the CDR3 is TGTGCCAGCAGCTCTCCCTTCAGGCTGCAAGAGACCCAGTACTTC. This sequence encodes CASSSPFRLQETQYF.